This T cell receptor (beta chain) was retrieved from a study of technical replicates of blood from a handful of donors. V lost 2 bases to trimming and J lost 1 base; unmatched junction nucleotides: 13. From germline, CDR1 is GTSNPN and CDR2 SVGIG (reference sequence). The CDR3 length is 18 residues. Sequenced by immunoSEQ multiplex PCR; TCRdb stores in-frame clones only, minus some. The sample records about 84,000 clones, roughly 93% being singletons. Material for sequencing was T cells isolated from PBMCs. This rearrangement joins TRBV30 to TRBJ1-1; 10 bases fit TRBD1. The source of this sequence is a human donor in good health. CDR3 sequence: CAWSQGHTDRGWNTEAFF. CDR3 in DNA: TGTGCCTGGAGTCAGGGACATACGGACAGGGGGTGGAACACTGAAGCTTTCTTT.